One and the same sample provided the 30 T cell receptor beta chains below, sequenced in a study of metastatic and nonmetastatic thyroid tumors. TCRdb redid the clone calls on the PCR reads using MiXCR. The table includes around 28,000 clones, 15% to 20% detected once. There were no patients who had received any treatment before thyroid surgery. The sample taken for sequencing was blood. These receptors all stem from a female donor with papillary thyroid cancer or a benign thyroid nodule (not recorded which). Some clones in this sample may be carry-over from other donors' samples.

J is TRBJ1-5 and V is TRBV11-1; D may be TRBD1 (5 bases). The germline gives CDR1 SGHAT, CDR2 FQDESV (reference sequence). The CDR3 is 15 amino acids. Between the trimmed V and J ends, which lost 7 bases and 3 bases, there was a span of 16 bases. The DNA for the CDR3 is TGTGCCAGCACCCTGTCCACAGGACCCAATCAGCCCCAGCATTTT. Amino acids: CASTLSTGPNQPQHF.

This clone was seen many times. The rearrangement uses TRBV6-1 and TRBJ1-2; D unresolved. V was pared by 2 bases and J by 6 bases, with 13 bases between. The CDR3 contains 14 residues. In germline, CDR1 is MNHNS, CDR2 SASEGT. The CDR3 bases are TGTGCCAGCAGTGAATCTTGGCTCGGGAATGGCTACACCTTC. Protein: CASSESWLGNGYTF.

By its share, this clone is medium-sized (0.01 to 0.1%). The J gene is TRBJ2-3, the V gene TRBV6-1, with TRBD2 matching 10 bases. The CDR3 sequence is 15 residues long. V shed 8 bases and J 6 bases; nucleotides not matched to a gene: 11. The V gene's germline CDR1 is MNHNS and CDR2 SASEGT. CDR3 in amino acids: CASDTSGGAGDTQYF. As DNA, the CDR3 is TGTGCCAGCGATACAAGCGGGGGGGCCGGGGATACGCAGTATTTT.

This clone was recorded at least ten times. The CDR3 bases are TGCAGTGCTAGAGGGGAACGGGACTCGTGGGAGCAGTACTTC. This translates into CSARGERDSWEQYF. The chain links TRBV20-1 to TRBJ2-7; tentatively, D is TRBD2 (6 bases). CDR1 and CDR2 (germline): DFQATT, SNEGSKA (reference sequence). The CDR3 has 14 residues. The V end lost 1 base, the J end lost 7 bases, and 17 bases lay between the germline ends.

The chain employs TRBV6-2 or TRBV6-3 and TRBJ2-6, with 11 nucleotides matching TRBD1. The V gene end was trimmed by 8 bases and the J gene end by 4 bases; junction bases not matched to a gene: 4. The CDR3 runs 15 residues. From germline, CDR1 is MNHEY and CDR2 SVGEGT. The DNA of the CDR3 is TGTGCCAGCTGGACAGGGGGCGGGGGGGCCAACGTCCTGACTTTC. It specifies CASWTGGGGANVLTF.

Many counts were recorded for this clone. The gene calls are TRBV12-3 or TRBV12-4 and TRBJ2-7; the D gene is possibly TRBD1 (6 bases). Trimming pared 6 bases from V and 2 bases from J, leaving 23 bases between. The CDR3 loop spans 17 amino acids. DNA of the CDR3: TGTGCCAGCAGCCGAACTAATTACAGGGTGTCTACCTACGAGCAGTACTTC. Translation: CASSRTNYRVSTYEQYF.

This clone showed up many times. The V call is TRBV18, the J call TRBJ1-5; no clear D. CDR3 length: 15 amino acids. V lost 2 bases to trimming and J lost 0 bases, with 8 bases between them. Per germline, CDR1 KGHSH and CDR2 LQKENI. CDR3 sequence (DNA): TGTGCCAGCTCACCAAGGTGGGATAGCAATCAGCCCCAGCATTTT. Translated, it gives CASSPRWDSNQPQHF.

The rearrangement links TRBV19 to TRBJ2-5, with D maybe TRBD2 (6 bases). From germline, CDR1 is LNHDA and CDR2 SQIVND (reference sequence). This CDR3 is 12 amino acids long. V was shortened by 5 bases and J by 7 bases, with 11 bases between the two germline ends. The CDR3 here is CASSLEEGTQYF. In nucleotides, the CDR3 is TGTGCCAGTAGTCTGGAGGAGGGGACCCAGTACTTC.

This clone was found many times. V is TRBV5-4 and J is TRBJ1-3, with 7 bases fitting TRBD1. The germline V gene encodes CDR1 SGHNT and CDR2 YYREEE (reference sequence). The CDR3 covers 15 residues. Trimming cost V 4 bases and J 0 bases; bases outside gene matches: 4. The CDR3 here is CASSPGGDSGNTIYF. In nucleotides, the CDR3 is TGTGCCAGCAGCCCAGGGGGGGACTCTGGAAACACCATATATTTT.

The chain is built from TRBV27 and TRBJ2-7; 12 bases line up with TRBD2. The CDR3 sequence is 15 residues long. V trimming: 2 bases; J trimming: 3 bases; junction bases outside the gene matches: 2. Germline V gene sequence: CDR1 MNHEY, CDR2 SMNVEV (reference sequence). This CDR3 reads CASSLGLAGSYEQYF. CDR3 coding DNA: TGTGCCAGCAGTTTAGGACTAGCGGGGAGCTACGAGCAGTACTTC.

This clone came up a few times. The CDR3 is CASRATGEGNIQYF. The DNA of the CDR3 is TGTGCCAGCAGGGCTACAGGGGAGGGAAACATTCAGTACTTC. The rearrangement uses TRBV28 and TRBJ2-4; D could derive from TRBD1 or TRBD2 (7 bases each). Germline CDR1 is MDHEN and CDR2 is SYDVKM. The V end was cut by 6 bases, the J end by 6 bases, with 15 bases between. This CDR3 region has 14 residues.

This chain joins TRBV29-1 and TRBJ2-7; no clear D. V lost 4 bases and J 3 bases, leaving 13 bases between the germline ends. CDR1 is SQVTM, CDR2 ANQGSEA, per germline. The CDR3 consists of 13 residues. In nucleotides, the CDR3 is TGCAGCGTTGTCCCGGCAGGAGTCTACGAGCAGTACTTC. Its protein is CSVVPAGVYEQYF.

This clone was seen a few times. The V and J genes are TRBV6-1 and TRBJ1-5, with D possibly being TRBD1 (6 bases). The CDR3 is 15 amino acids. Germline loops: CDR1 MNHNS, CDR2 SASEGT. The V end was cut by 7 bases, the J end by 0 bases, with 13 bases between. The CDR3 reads CASMRDNYSNQPQHF. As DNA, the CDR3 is TGTGCCAGCATGAGGGACAACTATAGCAATCAGCCCCAGCATTTT.

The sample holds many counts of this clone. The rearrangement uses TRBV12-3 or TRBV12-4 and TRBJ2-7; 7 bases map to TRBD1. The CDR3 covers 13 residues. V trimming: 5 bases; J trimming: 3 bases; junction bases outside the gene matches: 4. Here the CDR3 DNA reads TGTGCCAGCAGTGGGACAGCCTTCTACGAGCAGTACTTC. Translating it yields CASSGTAFYEQYF.

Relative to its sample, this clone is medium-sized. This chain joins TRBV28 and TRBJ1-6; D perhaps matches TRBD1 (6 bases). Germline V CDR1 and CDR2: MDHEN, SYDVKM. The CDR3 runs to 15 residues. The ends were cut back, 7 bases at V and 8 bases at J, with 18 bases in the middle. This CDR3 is CASTLRGGSYSPLHF. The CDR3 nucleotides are TGTGCCAGCACCCTTAGAGGGGGTAGTTATTCACCCCTCCACTTT.

The CDR3 nucleotides are TGTGCCAGCAGTTTATCGGGGGCAGTGCCGACCGGGGAGCTGTTTTTT. Translated, it gives CASSLSGAVPTGELFF. The V and J genes are TRBV27 and TRBJ2-2; maybe TRBD1 (6 bases). This CDR3 spans 16 amino acids. The V end lost 0 bases, the J end lost 5 bases, and 13 bases lay between the germline ends. Germline lookup yields CDR1 MNHEY and CDR2 SMNVEV (reference sequence).

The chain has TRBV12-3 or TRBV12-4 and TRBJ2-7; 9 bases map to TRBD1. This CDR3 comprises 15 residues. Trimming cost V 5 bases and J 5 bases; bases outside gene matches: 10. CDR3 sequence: CASSTGGGQGDEQYF. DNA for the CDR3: TGTGCCAGCAGTACAGGGGGCGGACAGGGTGACGAGCAGTACTTC.

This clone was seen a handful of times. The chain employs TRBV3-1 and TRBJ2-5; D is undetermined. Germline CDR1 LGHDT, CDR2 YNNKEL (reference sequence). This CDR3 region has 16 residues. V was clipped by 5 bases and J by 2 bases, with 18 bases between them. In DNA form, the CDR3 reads TGTGCCAGCAGCGTAAACCCCCCCGGGCTTCAAGAGACCCAGTACTTC. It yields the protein CASSVNPPGLQETQYF.

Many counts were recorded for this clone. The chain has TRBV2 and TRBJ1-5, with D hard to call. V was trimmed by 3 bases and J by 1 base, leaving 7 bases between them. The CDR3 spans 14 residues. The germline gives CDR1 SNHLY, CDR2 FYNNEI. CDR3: CASSEAPSNQPQHF. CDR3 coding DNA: TGTGCCAGCAGTGAGGCGCCAAGCAATCAGCCCCAGCATTTT.

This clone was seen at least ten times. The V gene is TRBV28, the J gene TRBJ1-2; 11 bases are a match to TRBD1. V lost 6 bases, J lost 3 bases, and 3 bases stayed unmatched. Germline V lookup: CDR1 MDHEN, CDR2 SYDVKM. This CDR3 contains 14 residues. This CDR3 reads CASRGQGADYGYTF. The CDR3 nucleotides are TGTGCCAGCAGAGGACAGGGGGCTGACTATGGCTACACCTTC.

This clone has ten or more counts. The CDR3 loop is CSARDENRGVYGYTF. In nucleotides, the CDR3 is TGCAGTGCTAGAGATGAGAACAGGGGGGTCTATGGCTACACCTTC. This chain links TRBV20-1 with TRBJ1-2; 8 bases align to TRBD1. V shed 0 bases, J shed 4 bases, and the junction held 7 bases outside the gene matches. Germline V lookup: CDR1 DFQATT, CDR2 SNEGSKA (reference sequence). The CDR3 covers 15 residues.

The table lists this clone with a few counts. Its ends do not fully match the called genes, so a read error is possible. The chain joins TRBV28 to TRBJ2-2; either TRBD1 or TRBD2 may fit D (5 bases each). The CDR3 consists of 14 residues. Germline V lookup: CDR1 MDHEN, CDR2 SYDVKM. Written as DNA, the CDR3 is TGTGCCAGCAGTTCCCTAGCTGGGGCCGGGGATCTGTTTTTT. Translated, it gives CASSSLAGAGDLFF.

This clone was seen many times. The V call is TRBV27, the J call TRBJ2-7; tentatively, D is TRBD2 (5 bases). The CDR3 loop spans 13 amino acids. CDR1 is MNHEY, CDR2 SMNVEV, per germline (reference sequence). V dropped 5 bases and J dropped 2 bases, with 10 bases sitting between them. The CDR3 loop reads CASSQLDTYEQYF. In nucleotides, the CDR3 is TGTGCCAGCAGTCAACTAGATACCTACGAGCAGTACTTC.

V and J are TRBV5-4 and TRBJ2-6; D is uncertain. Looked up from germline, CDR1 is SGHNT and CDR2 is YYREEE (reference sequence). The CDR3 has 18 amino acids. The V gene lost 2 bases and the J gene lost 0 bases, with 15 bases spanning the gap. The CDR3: CASSFRLAASSGANVLTF. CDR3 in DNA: TGTGCCAGCAGCTTTAGGTTGGCAGCGAGCTCTGGGGCCAACGTCCTGACTTTC.

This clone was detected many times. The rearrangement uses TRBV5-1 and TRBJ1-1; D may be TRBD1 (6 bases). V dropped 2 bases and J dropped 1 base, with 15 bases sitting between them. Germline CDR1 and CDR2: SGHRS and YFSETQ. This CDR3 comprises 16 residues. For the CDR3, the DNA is TGCGCCAGCAGCTTTTCCGGGGGGCGTTCGAACACTGAAGCTTTCTTT. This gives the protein CASSFSGGRSNTEAFF.

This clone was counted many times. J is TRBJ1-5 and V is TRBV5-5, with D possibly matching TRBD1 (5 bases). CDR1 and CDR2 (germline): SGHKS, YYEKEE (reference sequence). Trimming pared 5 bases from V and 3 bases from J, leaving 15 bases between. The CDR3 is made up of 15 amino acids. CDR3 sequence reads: CASSGYSGTNQPQHF. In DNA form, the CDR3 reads TGTGCCAGCAGTGGTTATTCAGGGACCAATCAGCCCCAGCATTTT. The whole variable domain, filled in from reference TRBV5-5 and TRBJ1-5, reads DAGVTQSPTHLIKTRGQQVTLRCSPISGHKSVSWYQQVLGQGPQFIFQYYEKEERGRGNFPDRFSARQFPNYSSELNVNALLLGDSALYLCASSGYSGTNQPQHFGDGTRLSIL.

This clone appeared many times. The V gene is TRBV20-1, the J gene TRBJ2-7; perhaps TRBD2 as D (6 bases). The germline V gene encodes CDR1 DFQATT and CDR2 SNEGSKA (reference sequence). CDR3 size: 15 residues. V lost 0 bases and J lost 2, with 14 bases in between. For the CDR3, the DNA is TGCAGTGCTAGAGAGTCCCCGGGAGCAGCCTACGAGCAGTACTTC. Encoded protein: CSARESPGAAYEQYF.

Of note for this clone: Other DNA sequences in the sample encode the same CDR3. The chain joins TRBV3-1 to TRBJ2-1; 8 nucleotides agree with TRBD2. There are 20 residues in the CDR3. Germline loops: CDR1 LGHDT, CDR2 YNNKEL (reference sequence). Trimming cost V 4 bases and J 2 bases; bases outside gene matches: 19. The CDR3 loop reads CASSPQQGLAGGLTYNEQFF. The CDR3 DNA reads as TGTGCCAGCAGCCCACAACAAGGACTAGCTGGGGGGCTTACCTACAATGAGCAGTTCTTC.

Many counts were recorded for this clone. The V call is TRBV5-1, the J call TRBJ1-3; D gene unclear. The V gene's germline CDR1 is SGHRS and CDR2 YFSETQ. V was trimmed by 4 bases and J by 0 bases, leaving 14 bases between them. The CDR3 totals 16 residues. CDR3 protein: CASSGAGLVSGNTIYF. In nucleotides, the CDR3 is TGCGCCAGCAGCGGAGCGGGGTTGGTCTCTGGAAACACCATATATTTT.

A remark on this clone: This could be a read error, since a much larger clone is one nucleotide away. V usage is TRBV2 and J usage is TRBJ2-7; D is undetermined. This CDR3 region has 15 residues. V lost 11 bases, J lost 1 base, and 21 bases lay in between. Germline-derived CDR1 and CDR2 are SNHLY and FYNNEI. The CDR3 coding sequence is TGTGCCGGCATTCTAGAACCCCGGCGGTCCTACGAGCAGTACTTC. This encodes CAGILEPRRSYEQYF.